This entry concerns a single T cell receptor beta chain. This entry comes from a study of blood T cell repertoires in COVID-19. Study information: Both acute and convalescent COVID-19 samples were obtained from the United States, Italy and Spain. In each case, the material was cDNA or gDNA derived from T cells, B-cell-depleted T cells, or PBMCs.

Trimming at V came to 4 bases and at J to 4 bases, leaving 9 bases not matched to a gene. The CDR3 length is 15 residues. The germline V gene encodes CDR1 GTSNPN and CDR2 SVGIG (reference sequence). Data came from immunoSEQ multiplex PCR; TCRdb stores just in-frame clones and leaves some out. This table has about 300,000 clones, roughly 92% appearing once. The clonotype was recovered from a woman in her twenties or thirties with COVID-19, enrolled during active disease. This chain joins TRBV30 and TRBJ1-3, with TRBD1 matching over 8 bases. Sequencing was done on a sample of peripheral blood. The CDR3 DNA follows: TGTGCCTGGAACAGTGACAGGGGAACGGGAAACACCATATATTTT. Protein: CAWNSDRGTGNTIYF.